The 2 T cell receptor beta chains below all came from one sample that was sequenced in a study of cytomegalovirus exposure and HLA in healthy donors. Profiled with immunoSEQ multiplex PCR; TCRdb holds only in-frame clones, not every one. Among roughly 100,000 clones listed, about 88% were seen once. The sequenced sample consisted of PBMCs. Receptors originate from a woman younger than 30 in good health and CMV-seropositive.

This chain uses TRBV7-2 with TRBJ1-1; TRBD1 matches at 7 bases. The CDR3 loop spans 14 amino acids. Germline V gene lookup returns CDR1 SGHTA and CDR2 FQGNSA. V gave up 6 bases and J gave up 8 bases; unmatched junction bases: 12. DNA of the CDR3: TGTGCCAGCAGTCTGACAGGGAACCGTGGAGAAGCTTTCTTT. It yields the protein CASSLTGNRGEAFF.

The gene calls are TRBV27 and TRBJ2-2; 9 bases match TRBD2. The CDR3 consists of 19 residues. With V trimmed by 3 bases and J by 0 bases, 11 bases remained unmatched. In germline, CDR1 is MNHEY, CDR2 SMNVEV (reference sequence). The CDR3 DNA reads TGTGCCAGCAGTTTTAAAGTGACTAGCGGACATTCGAACACCGGGGAGCTGTTTTTT. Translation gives CASSFKVTSGHSNTGELFF.